This T cell receptor beta chain appears in the sequencing data of a study of CD8+CD57+ T cells in acquired aplastic anemia. Looking at the study overall: The study obtained an average of 3.2 ug of DNA from sorted CD4+ and CD8+ cells. Study results and limitations: Comparison of patients with controls identified about 27 shared CD8+ CDR3 sequences.

Per the germline V gene, CDR1 is MNHEY and CDR2 is SMNVEV (reference sequence). The V end was cut by 0 bases, the J end by 5 bases, with 13 bases between. The CDR3 covers 15 residues. It was genomic DNA that served as the template for profiling TCR beta VDJ and CDR3. TCRdb re-analysed the reads in MiXCR, keeping a single row per CDR3 protein. The sample records some 280,000 distinct CDR3 sequences, 45% to 65% being singletons. This clonotype was counted a few times. Antigen specificity is unknown. The receptor's source is a human donor with severe aplastic anemia or a healthy control (not recorded which). This chain uses TRBV27 with TRBJ1-1; D uncertain. Input material: sorted CD4+, CD8+, or CD8+CD57+ T cells (not recorded which) from PBMCs. The CDR3 nucleotides are TGTGCCAGCAGTTTATCGGTACGAGGAAGGACTGAAGCTTTCTTT. It specifies CASSLSVRGRTEAFF.